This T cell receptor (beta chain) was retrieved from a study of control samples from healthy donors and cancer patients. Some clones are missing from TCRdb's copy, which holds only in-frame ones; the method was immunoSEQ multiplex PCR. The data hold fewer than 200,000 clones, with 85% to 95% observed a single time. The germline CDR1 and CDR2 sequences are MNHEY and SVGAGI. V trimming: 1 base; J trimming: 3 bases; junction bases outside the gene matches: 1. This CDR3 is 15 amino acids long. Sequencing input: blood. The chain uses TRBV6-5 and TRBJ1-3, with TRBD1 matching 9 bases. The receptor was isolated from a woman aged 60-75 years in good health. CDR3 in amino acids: CASSYWTGDGNTIYF. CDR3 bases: TGTGCCAGCAGTTACTGGACAGGGGATGGAAACACCATATATTTT.